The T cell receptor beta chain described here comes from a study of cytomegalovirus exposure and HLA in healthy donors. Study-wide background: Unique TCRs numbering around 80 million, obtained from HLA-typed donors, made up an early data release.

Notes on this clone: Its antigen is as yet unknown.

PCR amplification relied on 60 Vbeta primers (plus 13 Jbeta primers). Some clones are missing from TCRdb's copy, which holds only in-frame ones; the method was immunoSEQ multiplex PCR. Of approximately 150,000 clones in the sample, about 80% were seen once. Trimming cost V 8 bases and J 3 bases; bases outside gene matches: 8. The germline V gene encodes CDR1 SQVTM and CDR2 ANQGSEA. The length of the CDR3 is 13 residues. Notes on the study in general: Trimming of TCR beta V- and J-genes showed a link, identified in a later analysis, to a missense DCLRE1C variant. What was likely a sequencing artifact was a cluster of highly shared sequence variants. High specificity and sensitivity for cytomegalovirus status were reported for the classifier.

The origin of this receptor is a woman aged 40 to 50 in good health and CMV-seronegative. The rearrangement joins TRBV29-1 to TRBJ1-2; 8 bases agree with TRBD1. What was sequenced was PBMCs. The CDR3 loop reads CSTPGGDHYGYTF. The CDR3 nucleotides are TGCAGCACTCCAGGGGGCGATCACTATGGCTACACCTTC.